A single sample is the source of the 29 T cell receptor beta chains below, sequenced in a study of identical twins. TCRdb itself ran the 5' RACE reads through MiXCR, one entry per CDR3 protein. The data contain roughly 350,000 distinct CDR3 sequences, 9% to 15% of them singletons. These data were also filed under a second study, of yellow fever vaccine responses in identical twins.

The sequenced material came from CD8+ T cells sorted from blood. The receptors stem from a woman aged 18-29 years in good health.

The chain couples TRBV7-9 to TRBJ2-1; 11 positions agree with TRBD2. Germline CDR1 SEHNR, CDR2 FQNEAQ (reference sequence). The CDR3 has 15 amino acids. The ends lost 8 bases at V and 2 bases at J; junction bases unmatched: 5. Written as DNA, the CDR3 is TGTGCCAGCGAATGGACTAGCGGGCCCTACAATGAGCAGTTCTTC. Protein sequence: CASEWTSGPYNEQFF.

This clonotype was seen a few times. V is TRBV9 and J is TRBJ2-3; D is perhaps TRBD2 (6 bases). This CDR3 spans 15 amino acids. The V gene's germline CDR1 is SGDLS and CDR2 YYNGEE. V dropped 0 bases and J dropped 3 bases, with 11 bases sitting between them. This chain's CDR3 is CASSVGLAQTDTQYF. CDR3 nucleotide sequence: TGTGCCAGCAGCGTAGGGCTAGCGCAAACAGATACGCAGTATTTT.

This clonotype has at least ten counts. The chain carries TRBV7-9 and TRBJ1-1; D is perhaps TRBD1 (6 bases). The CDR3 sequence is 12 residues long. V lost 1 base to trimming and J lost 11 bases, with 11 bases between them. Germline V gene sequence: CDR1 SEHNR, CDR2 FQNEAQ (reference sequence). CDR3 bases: TGTGCCAGCAGCTTAGATGGCAGGGGTGCTTTCTTT. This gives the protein CASSLDGRGAFF.

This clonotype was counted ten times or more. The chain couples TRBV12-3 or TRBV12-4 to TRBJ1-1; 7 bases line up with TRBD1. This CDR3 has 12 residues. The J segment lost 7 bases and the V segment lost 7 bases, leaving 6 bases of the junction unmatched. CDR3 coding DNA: TGTGCCAGCACTCATGGGACAGTTGAAGCTTTCTTT. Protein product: CASTHGTVEAFF.

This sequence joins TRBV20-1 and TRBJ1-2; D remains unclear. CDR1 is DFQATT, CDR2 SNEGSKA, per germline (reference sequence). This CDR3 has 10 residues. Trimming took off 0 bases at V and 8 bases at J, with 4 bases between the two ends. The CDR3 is CSAREGGYTF. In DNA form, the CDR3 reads TGCAGTGCTAGAGAAGGCGGCTACACCTTC.

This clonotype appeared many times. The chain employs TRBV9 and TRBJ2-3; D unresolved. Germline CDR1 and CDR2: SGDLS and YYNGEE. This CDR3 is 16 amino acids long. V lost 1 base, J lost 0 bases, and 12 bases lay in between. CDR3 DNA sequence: TGTGCCAGCAGCGTATGGTGGGATGCTAGCACAGATACGCAGTATTTT. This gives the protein CASSVWWDASTDTQYF.

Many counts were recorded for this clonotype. In DNA, the CDR3 is TGTGCCAGCAGCTTAGCCAGTCTTACTGAAGCTTTCTTT. This codes for CASSLASLTEAFF. V gene TRBV11-2 combines with J gene TRBJ1-1; D remains unclear. V was clipped by 1 base and J by 5 bases, with 8 bases between them. This CDR3 region has 13 residues. Germline lookup yields CDR1 SGHAT and CDR2 FQNNGV. Variable domain in full (rest from reference TRBV11-2 and TRBJ1-1): EAGVAQSPRYKIIEKRQSVAFWCNPISGHATLYWYQQILGQGPKLLIQFQNNGVVDDSQLPKDRFSAERLKGVDSTLKIQPAKLEDSAVYLCASSLASLTEAFFGQGTRLTVV.

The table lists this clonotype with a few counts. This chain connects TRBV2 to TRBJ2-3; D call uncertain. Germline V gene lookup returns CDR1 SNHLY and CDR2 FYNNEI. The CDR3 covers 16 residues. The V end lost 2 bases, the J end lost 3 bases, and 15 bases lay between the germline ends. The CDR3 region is CASSEYGGVGTDTQYF. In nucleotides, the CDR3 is TGTGCCAGCAGTGAATATGGCGGAGTGGGAACAGATACGCAGTATTTT.

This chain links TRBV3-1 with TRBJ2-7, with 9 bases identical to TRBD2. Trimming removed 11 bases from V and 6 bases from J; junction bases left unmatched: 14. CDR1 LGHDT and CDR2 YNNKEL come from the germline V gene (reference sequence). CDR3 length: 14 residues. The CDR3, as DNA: TGTGCCGGCCCACGCGCGGGGGGGCCTCGCGAGCAGTACGTC. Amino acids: CAGPRAGGPREQYV.

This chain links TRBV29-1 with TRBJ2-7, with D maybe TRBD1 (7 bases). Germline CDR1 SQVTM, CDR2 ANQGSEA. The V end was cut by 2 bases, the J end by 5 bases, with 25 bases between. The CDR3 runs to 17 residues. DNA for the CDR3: TGCAGCGTTGAAAGATTGGGGCCGCCAGGGGGGTGGGACGAGCAGTACTTC. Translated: CSVERLGPPGGWDEQYF.

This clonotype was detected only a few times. The CDR3 DNA follows: TGTGCCAGCAGTTCCGACACGTACAATGAGCAGTTCTTC. It yields the protein CASSSDTYNEQFF. The chain recombines TRBV27 with TRBJ2-1; D gene ambiguous. CDR3 length: 13 residues. Trimming took 4 bases from V and 4 from J, leaving 8 bases between them. Germline V gene lookup returns CDR1 MNHEY and CDR2 SMNVEV (reference sequence).

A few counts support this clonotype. The CDR3: CSAKRDRATNEKLFF. CDR3 coding DNA: TGCAGTGCTAAAAGGGACCGTGCAACTAATGAAAAACTGTTTTTT. V usage is TRBV20-1 and J usage is TRBJ1-4, with D possibly TRBD1 on 5 matching bases. V lost 4 bases and J lost 0, with 12 bases in between. The CDR3 covers 15 residues. Germline CDR1 and CDR2: DFQATT and SNEGSKA (reference sequence).

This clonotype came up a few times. DNA of the CDR3: TGTGCCAGCAGCCCAGGACAGGGGAAGAACACTGAAGCTTTCTTT. Translated, it gives CASSPGQGKNTEAFF. J is TRBJ1-1 and V is TRBV7-9; 9 nucleotides align to TRBD1. V gave up 5 bases and J gave up 1 base; unmatched junction bases: 5. CDR1 is SEHNR and CDR2 is FQNEAQ in the germline V gene (reference sequence). This CDR3 is built from 15 residues.

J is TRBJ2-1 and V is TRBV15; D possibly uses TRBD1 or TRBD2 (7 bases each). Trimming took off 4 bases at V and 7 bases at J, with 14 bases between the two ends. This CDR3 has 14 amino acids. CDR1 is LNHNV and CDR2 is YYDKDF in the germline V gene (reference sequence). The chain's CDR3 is CATSKFQGGNEQFF. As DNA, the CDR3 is TGTGCCACCAGCAAGTTTCAGGGGGGGAATGAGCAGTTCTTC. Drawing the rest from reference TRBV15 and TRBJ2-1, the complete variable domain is DAMVIQNPRYQVTQFGKPVTLSCSQTLNHNVMYWYQQKSSQAPKLLFHYYDKDFNNEADTPDNFQSRRPNTSFCFLDIRSPGLGDTAMYLCATSKFQGGNEQFFGPGTRLTVL.

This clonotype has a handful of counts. In nucleotides, the CDR3 is TGCAGTGCTAGCGGTGAACAGGGGATTCGGGACAATGAGCAGTTCTTC. It codes for CSASGEQGIRDNEQFF. The chain combines TRBV20-1 with TRBJ2-1; 7 positions agree with TRBD1. V shed 3 bases, J shed 5 bases, and the junction held 13 bases outside the gene matches. The CDR3 length is 16 residues. The germline gives CDR1 DFQATT, CDR2 SNEGSKA (reference sequence).

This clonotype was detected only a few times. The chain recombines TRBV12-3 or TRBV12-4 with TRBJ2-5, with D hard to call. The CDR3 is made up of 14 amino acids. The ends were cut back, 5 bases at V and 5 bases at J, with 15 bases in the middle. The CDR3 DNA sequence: TGTGCCAGCAGTCGGCTCGGCGCCTTGGAGACCCAGTACTTC. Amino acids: CASSRLGALETQYF.

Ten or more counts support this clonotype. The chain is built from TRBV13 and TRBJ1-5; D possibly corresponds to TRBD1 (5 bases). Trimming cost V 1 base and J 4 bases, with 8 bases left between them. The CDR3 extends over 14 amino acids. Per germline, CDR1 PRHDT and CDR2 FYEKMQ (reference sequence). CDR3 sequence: CASSLAGKNQPQHF. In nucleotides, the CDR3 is TGTGCCAGCAGCTTAGCAGGGAAAAATCAGCCCCAGCATTTT.

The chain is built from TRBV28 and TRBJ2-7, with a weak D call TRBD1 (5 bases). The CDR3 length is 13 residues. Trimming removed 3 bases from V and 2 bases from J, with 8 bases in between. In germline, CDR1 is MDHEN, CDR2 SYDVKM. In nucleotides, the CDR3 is TGTGCCAGCAGTTTTATAGGGGCCTACGAGCAGTACTTC. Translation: CASSFIGAYEQYF.

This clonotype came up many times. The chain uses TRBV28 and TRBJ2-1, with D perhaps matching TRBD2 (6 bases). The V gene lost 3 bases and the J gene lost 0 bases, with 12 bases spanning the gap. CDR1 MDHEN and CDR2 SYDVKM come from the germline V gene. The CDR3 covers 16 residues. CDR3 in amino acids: CASSFGSGGSYNEQFF. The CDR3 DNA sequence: TGTGCCAGCAGTTTTGGTAGCGGTGGCTCCTACAATGAGCAGTTCTTC.

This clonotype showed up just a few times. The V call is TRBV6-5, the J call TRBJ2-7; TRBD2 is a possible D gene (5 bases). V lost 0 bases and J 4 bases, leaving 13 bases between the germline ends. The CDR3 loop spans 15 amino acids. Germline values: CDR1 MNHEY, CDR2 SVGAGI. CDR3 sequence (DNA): TGTGCCAGCAGTTACTCTAGTCTAGCAGAGTACGAGCAGTACTTC. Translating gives CASSYSSLAEYEQYF.

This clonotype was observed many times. The CDR3 protein is CASSPGTGMDTEAFF. CDR3 nucleotides: TGTGCCAGCAGTCCCGGGACAGGGATGGACACTGAAGCTTTCTTT. This sequence joins TRBV2 and TRBJ1-1, with TRBD1 identical over 9 bases. The trim removed 5 bases at V and 3 bases at J, leaving 7 bases unmatched. The CDR3 runs 15 residues. Germline V CDR1 and CDR2: SNHLY, FYNNEI.

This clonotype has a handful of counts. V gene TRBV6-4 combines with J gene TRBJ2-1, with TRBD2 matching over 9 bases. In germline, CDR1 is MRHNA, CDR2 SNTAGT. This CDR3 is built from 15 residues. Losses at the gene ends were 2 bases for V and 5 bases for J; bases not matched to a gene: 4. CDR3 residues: CASSDGGGAHNEQFF. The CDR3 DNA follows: TGTGCCAGCAGTGACGGCGGGGGGGCCCACAATGAGCAGTTCTTC.

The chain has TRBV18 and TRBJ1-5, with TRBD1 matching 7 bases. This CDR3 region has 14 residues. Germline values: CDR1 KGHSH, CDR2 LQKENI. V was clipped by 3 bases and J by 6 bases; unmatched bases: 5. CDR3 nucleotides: TGTGCCAGCTCACCCCAGGGGGTTAGTCAGCCCCAGCATTTT. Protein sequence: CASSPQGVSQPQHF. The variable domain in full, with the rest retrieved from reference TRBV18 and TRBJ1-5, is NAGVMQNPRHLVRRRGQEARLRCSPMKGHSHVYWYRQLPEEGLKFMVYLQKENIIDESGMPKERFSAEFPKEGPSILRIQQVVRGDSAAYFCASSPQGVSQPQHFGDGTRLSIL.

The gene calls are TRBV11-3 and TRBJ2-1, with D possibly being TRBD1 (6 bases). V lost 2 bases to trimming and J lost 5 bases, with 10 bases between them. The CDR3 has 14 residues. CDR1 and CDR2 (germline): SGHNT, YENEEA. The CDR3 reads CASSLSAGDNEQFF. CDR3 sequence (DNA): TGTGCCAGCAGCTTATCGGCAGGGGACAATGAGCAGTTCTTC.

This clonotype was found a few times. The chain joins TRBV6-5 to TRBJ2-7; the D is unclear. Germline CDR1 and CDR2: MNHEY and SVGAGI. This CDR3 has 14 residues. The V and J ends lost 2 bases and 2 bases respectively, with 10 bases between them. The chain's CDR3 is CASSYLPDTYEQYF. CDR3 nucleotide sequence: TGTGCCAGCAGTTACCTCCCGGATACCTACGAGCAGTACTTC.

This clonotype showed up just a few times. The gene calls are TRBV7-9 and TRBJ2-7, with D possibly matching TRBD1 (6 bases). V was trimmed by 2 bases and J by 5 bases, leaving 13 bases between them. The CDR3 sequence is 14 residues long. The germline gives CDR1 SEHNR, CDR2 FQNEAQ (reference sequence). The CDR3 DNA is TGTGCCAGCAGCTTAATACAGGGCGCCCACGAGCAGTACTTC. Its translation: CASSLIQGAHEQYF.

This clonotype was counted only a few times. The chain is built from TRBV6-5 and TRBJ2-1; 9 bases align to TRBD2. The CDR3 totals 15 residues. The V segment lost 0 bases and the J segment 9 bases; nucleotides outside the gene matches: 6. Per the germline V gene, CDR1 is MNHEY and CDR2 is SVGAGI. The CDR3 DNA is TGTGCCAGCAGTTACTCCGGCCTAGCGGGGCTTGAGCAGTTCTTC. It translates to CASSYSGLAGLEQFF.

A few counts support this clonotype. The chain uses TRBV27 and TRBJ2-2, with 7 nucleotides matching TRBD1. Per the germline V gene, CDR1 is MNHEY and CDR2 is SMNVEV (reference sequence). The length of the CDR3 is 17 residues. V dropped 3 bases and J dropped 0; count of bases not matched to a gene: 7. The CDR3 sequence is CASSFSGTVTNTGELFF. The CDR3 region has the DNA TGTGCCAGCAGTTTTTCCGGGACAGTCACGAACACCGGGGAGCTGTTTTTT.

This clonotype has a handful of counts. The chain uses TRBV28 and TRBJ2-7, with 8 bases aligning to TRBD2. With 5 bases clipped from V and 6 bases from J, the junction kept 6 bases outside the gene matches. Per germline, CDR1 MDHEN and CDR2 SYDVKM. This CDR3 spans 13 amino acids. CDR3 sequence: CASSRGGQGEQYV. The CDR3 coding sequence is TGTGCCAGCAGTCGCGGGGGGCAGGGCGAGCAGTACGTC.